What follows are 5 T cell receptor beta chains derived from one specimen sequenced in a study of blood T cell repertoires in COVID-19. Here immunoSEQ multiplex PCR was the method, and the copy in TCRdb shows in-frame clones only, minus some. The sample comprises 200,000 to 250,000 clones, roughly 86% of which are singletons, and 1.5% to 2% rests with the top ten. The sample comprised PBMCs or T cells enriched from blood (not recorded which). The receptors here all came from a woman aged 45 to 65 who had recovered from COVID-19.

The gene calls are TRBV20-1 and TRBJ2-1; 13 positions agree with TRBD2. There are 14 residues in the CDR3. Unmatched junction bases numbered 6, after V lost 3 bases and J lost 10 bases. Germline V gene sequence: CDR1 DFQATT, CDR2 SNEGSKA (reference sequence). The chain's CDR3 is CSASTSGRAREQFF. The CDR3 DNA reads as TGCAGTGCTAGTACTAGCGGGAGGGCCCGGGAGCAGTTCTTC.

The gene calls are TRBV7-8 and TRBJ2-3; D not resolved. In germline, CDR1 is SGHVS, CDR2 FQNEAQ. V was clipped by 2 bases and J by 2 bases, with 11 bases between them. There are 15 residues in the CDR3. The CDR3 DNA reads as TGTGCCAGCAGCTTATGGGCGAGACCCACAGATACGCAGTATTTT. It yields the protein CASSLWARPTDTQYF. Complete variable domain (other parts from reference TRBV7-8 and TRBJ2-3): GAGVSQSPRYKVAKRGQDVALRCDPISGHVSLFWYQQALGQGPEFLTYFQNEAQLDKSGLPSDRFFAERPEGSVSTLKIQRTQQEDSAVYLCASSLWARPTDTQYFGPGTRLTVL.

This sequence joins TRBV4-2 and TRBJ1-4, with TRBD1 as a possible D gene (5 bases). CDR1 LGHNA and CDR2 YNFKEQ come from the germline V gene. Trimming removed 4 bases at V and 0 bases at J, with 15 bases between. This CDR3 is built from 17 residues. Here the CDR3 DNA reads TGTGCCAGCAGCCCGGGGAGGGGCACCACAACTAATGAAAAACTGTTTTTT. The encoded protein is CASSPGRGTTTNEKLFF.

This chain connects TRBV30 to TRBJ2-2; 14 positions agree with TRBD2. The ends lost 1 base at V and 7 bases at J; junction bases unmatched: 2. CDR1 GTSNPN and CDR2 SVGIG come from the germline V gene (reference sequence). The CDR3 covers 15 residues. CDR3 amino acids: CAWSGLAGGVGELFF. CDR3 coding DNA: TGTGCCTGGAGTGGACTAGCGGGAGGGGTCGGGGAGCTGTTTTTT.

In this sample, this clone turned up a few times. The J gene is TRBJ2-7, the V gene TRBV20-1; 12 positions match TRBD2. The J segment lost 9 bases and the V segment lost 4 bases, leaving 16 bases of the junction unmatched. Germline V gene sequence: CDR1 DFQATT, CDR2 SNEGSKA (reference sequence). There are 16 residues in the CDR3. CDR3 DNA: TGCAGTGCTACTGACACGTTAACTAGCGGGAGGCCCCGGCAGTACTTC. Encoded protein: CSATDTLTSGRPRQYF.